This is a list of T cell receptor beta chains from one sample in a study of blood T cell repertoires in COVID-19. TCRdb keeps only in-frame clones here, not all; method: immunoSEQ multiplex PCR. The sample has roughly 130,000 clones; roughly 84% are singletons. The sample was peripheral blood. Receptor source: a man under 40 with COVID-19, enrolled during active disease. Both conserved end residues are part of each CDR3. The D gene is left open where the match is weak. Only part of the rows carry a size: once, few, many, or a class if the clone is expanded.

j_call clone_size v_call d_call cdr3_aa cdr3_nt
TRBJ1-2 . TRBV19 . CASSMGAGYTF TGTGCCAGTAGTATGGGGGCTGGCTACACCTTC
TRBJ2-7 once TRBV30 TRBD2 CAWGPAGGQPYEQYF TGTGCCTGGGGCCCAGCGGGAGGCCAACCTTACGAGCAGTACTTC
TRBJ1-1 . TRBV5-5 . CASSLGVAGMPEAFF TGTGCCAGCAGCTTGGGAGTCGCAGGGATGCCTGAAGCTTTCTTT
TRBJ2-7 . TRBV6-4 . CASSDSQGTYEQYF TGTGCCAGCAGTGACAGCCAGGGAACCTACGAGCAGTACTTC
TRBJ1-2 . TRBV18 . CASSPLAPQGQNYGYTF TGTGCCAGCTCACCATTGGCCCCGCAGGGCCAAAACTATGGCTACACCTTC
TRBJ2-7 . TRBV6-5 . CASTSAYEQYF TGTGCCAGCACATCAGCCTACGAGCAGTACTTC
TRBJ2-1 . TRBV7-9 . CASSPSWGVDEQFF TGTGCCAGCAGCCCCTCCTGGGGCGTCGATGAGCAGTTCTTC
TRBJ2-1 . TRBV6-5 . CASSYGGTANNEQFF TGTGCCAGCAGTTACGGGGGGACAGCTAACAATGAGCAGTTCTTC
TRBJ1-4 . TRBV28 TRBD1 CASSSQGAKNEKLFF TGTGCCAGCAGTTCACAGGGGGCCAAGAATGAAAAACTGTTTTTT
TRBJ1-1 . TRBV19 TRBD1 CASLLSGTGYRNTEAFF TGTGCCAGTCTTCTAAGCGGGACAGGGTACCGCAACACTGAAGCTTTCTTT
TRBJ2-7 . TRBV30 . CAWSTGYEQYF TGTGCCTGGAGTACAGGGTACGAGCAGTACTTC
TRBJ1-1 . TRBV6-5 TRBD1 CASSYSRDRYTEAFF TGTGCCAGCAGTTACTCCCGGGACAGATACACTGAAGCTTTCTTT
TRBJ1-2 . TRBV11-2 TRBD1 CASSSLDRGPGYTF TGTGCCAGCAGCTCGCTCGACAGGGGGCCAGGCTACACCTTC
TRBJ1-5 . TRBV19 . CASSITGKNQPQHF TGTGCCAGTAGTATAACAGGGAAAAATCAGCCCCAGCATTTT
TRBJ1-1 . TRBV19 . CASSILGGDLEAFF TGTGCCAGTAGTATCCTCGGGGGTGACCTTGAAGCTTTCTTT
TRBJ1-1 . TRBV29-1 . CSVDHLTIEAFF TGCAGCGTTGATCATTTGACAATTGAAGCTTTCTTT
TRBJ2-3 few TRBV10-1 . CASSDGASGQDTQYF TGCGCCAGCAGTGATGGAGCGTCTGGTCAAGATACGCAGTATTTT
TRBJ2-1 . TRBV7-2 . CASSLGGVSYNEQFF TGTGCCAGCAGCTTAGGCGGGGTCTCCTACAATGAGCAGTTCTTC
TRBJ2-7 . TRBV2 . CATAGSFNYEQYF TGTGCCACCGCCGGGTCATTCAACTACGAGCAGTACTTC
TRBJ1-2 . TRBV24-1 TRBD1 CATSASDRGSGGYTF TGTGCCACCAGTGCCTCGGACAGGGGATCGGGAGGCTACACCTTC
TRBJ1-5 . TRBV12-3/TRBV12-4 . CASRRTSQPQHF TGTGCCAGCAGGCGCACTTCACAGCCCCAGCATTTT
TRBJ1-5 . TRBV11-2 TRBD1 CATGQGMNQPQHF TGTGCCACCGGACAGGGGATGAATCAGCCCCAGCATTTT
TRBJ1-6 . TRBV6-4 TRBD1 CASSEGGGNSPLHF TGTGCCAGCAGTGAAGGGGGCGGTAATTCACCCCTCCACTTT
TRBJ2-1 . TRBV7-2 . CASSLGRVNEQFF TGTGCCAGCAGCTTAGGCAGGGTCAATGAGCAGTTCTTC
TRBJ2-1 . TRBV10-3 TRBD2 CAISAEREIEQFF TGTGCCATCAGTGCGGAGCGGGAGATTGAGCAGTTCTTC
TRBJ2-5 . TRBV10-1 TRBD2 CASQLAGQETQYF TGCGCCAGCCAACTAGCGGGACAAGAGACCCAGTACTTC
TRBJ1-1 few TRBV10-3 . CAITLGRAGTEAFF TGTGCCATCACCTTGGGAAGGGCGGGGACTGAAGCTTTCTTT
TRBJ1-5 few TRBV6-2/TRBV6-3 . CASSPQGESQPQHF TGTGCCAGCAGCCCCCAAGGGGAAAGTCAGCCCCAGCATTTT
TRBJ2-7 . TRBV6-5 . CASSITSRHSYEQYF TGTGCCAGCAGTATAACTTCCAGGCATTCCTACGAGCAGTACTTC
TRBJ2-3 . TRBV5-1 TRBD2 CASSLDIAGRTDTQYF TGCGCCAGCAGCTTGGATATAGCGGGCCGCACAGATACGCAGTATTTT
TRBJ2-7 once TRBV14 TRBD2 CASSQGLAGGYEQYF TGTGCCAGCAGCCAAGGACTAGCGGGAGGCTACGAGCAGTACTTC
TRBJ1-4 . TRBV28 . CASSPPRAPKLFF TGTGCCAGCAGTCCCCCGAGGGCCCCGAAACTGTTTTTT